The 26 T cell receptor beta chains below all came from one sample that was sequenced in a study of cytomegalovirus exposure and HLA in healthy donors. The PCR contained 60 Vbeta and 13 Jbeta primers. Measured with immunoSEQ multiplex PCR; TCRdb has only the in-frame clones, and not every one. In the table there are 110,000 to 150,000 clones, approximately 80% of which are singletons. Source material: PBMCs. The receptors here all came from a male donor in good health and CMV-seronegative.

The CDR3 protein is CATSRGGNYGYTF. CDR3 DNA sequence: TGTGCCACCAGCAGAGGCGGGAACTATGGCTACACCTTC. The chain carries TRBV15 and TRBJ1-2; D is unresolved. The CDR3 runs 13 residues. V was pared by 1 base and J by 2 bases, with 5 bases between. CDR1 is LNHNV and CDR2 is YYDKDF in the germline V gene (reference sequence).

The chain employs TRBV7-8 and TRBJ2-5, with 9 bases matching TRBD2. The end of the DNA is better explained by TRBJ2-7, so the J call may be wrong. Germline assignment: CDR1 SGHVS and CDR2 FQNEAQ. The CDR3 sequence is 17 residues long. CDR3 loop: CASSMTSGGPSSYEQYF. The CDR3 coding sequence is TGTGCCAGCAGCATGACTAGCGGAGGGCCTAGCTCCTACGAGCAGTACTTC.

V usage is TRBV6-1 and J usage is TRBJ2-5; D may be TRBD2 (7 bases). Trimming removed 5 bases from V and 5 bases from J, with 18 bases in between. From germline, CDR1 is MNHNS and CDR2 SASEGT. CDR3 size: 15 residues. The CDR3 DNA reads as TGTGCCAGCAGTCCCTCTGGGGGGGCGGGGGAGACCCAGTACTTC. It translates to CASSPSGGAGETQYF.

The chain is built from TRBV5-1 and TRBJ2-3; no firm D call. The CDR3 totals 14 residues. Germline CDR1 reads SGHRS; CDR2 reads YFSETQ. Between the trimmed V and J ends, which lost 2 bases and 2 bases, there was a span of 9 bases. For the CDR3, the DNA is TGCGCCAGCAGCTTTGAGTTTTCCACAGATACGCAGTATTTT. It translates to CASSFEFSTDTQYF.

This chain connects TRBV6-5 to TRBJ2-5; TRBD1 might be the D (6 bases). Germline V gene lookup returns CDR1 MNHEY and CDR2 SVGAGI. The CDR3 is 14 amino acids. V lost 1 base, J lost 4 bases, and 10 bases lay in between. CDR3 region: CASSYWGQGETQYF. CDR3 in DNA: TGTGCCAGCAGTTACTGGGGGCAGGGAGAGACCCAGTACTTC.

This rearrangement joins TRBV7-2 to TRBJ1-5, with D possibly being TRBD1 (5 bases). CDR1 is SGHTA, CDR2 FQGNSA, per germline. V was shortened by 4 bases and J by 7 bases, with 11 bases between the two germline ends. CDR3 size: 13 residues. Here the CDR3 DNA reads TGTGCCAGCAGCTCCAGGGTTGAACAGCCCCAGCATTTT. It encodes CASSSRVEQPQHF.

The chain employs TRBV6-6 and TRBJ2-1; possible D gene TRBD1, 6 bases. The CDR3 contains 14 residues. CDR1 is MNHNY and CDR2 is SVGAGI in the germline V gene (reference sequence). The V end was cut by 6 bases, the J end by 4 bases, with 13 bases between. The chain's CDR3 is CASSQGQGYNEQFF. The CDR3 bases are TGTGCCAGCAGCCAGGGGCAGGGGTACAATGAGCAGTTCTTC.

The genes are TRBV11-2 and TRBJ2-7, with 8 positions matching TRBD1. The CDR3 length is 16 residues. J was trimmed by 3 bases and V by 1 base; bases with no gene match: 8. Germline V lookup: CDR1 SGHAT, CDR2 FQNNGV. CDR3 sequence reads: CASSLVNQGAIYEQYF. CDR3 nucleotides: TGTGCCAGCAGCTTAGTCAATCAGGGGGCGATCTACGAGCAGTACTTC.

The rearrangement links TRBV6-5 to TRBJ1-2; no firm D call. V was cut by 5 bases and J by 1 base, with 11 bases left in between. The CDR3 sequence is 14 residues long. Per the germline V gene, CDR1 is MNHEY and CDR2 is SVGAGI. Here the CDR3 reads CASSLTVNNYGYTF. The CDR3 bases are TGTGCCAGCAGTCTTACAGTCAATAACTATGGCTACACCTTC.

The V call is TRBV6-5, the J call TRBJ1-1; a possible D gene is TRBD1 (6 bases). Germline CDR1 reads MNHEY; CDR2 reads SVGAGI. This CDR3 has 11 amino acids. Trimming shortened V by 7 bases and J by 8 bases, and 11 bases separated the two germline ends. DNA of the CDR3: TGTGCCAGCACCAACAGGGCGGAAGCTTTCTTT. Protein sequence: CASTNRAEAFF.

The chain recombines TRBV6-1 with TRBJ2-3; TRBD2 matches at 11 bases. In germline, CDR1 is MNHNS, CDR2 SASEGT. After removal of 3 bases from V and 5 bases from J, the junction contained 7 bases not matched to a gene. The CDR3 is made up of 16 amino acids. CDR3 DNA: TGTGCCAGCAGTGATATACTAGCGGGAGCGAAAGATACGCAGTATTTT. As protein: CASSDILAGAKDTQYF.

This chain uses TRBV30 with TRBJ1-2, with D perhaps matching TRBD1 (6 bases). The CDR3 contains 15 residues. Trimming took off 3 bases at V and 8 bases at J, with 22 bases between the two ends. Germline V CDR1 and CDR2: GTSNPN, SVGIG (reference sequence). Written as DNA, the CDR3 is TGTGCCTGGAGGCACGGGGGGGGGCCCAATAACGGCTACACCTTC. Translating it yields CAWRHGGGPNNGYTF.

The V and J genes are TRBV6-1 and TRBJ1-5, with unresolved D. V lost 1 base, J lost 4 bases, and 8 bases lay in between. Germline assignment: CDR1 MNHNS and CDR2 SASEGT. CDR3 size: 14 residues. The CDR3 loop reads CASSEVAGNQPQHF. CDR3 in DNA: TGTGCCAGCAGTGAAGTTGCGGGGAATCAGCCCCAGCATTTT.

Only a few counts were recorded for this clone. The chain has TRBV19 and TRBJ2-2; D might be TRBD2 (6 bases). Trimming left V 3 bases short and J 0 bases short, with 11 bases between. The CDR3 has 16 residues. Germline assignment: CDR1 LNHDA and CDR2 SQIVND (reference sequence). The CDR3 region is CASSMEGGANTGELFF. CDR3 DNA: TGTGCCAGTAGTATGGAGGGAGGAGCGAACACCGGGGAGCTGTTTTTT.

The chain carries TRBV11-2 and TRBJ2-3; the match to TRBD2 covers 10 bases. This CDR3 spans 17 amino acids. J lost 8 bases, V lost 4 bases, and 15 bases had no gene match. Germline CDR1 is SGHAT and CDR2 is FQNNGV. The CDR3 region has the DNA TGTGCCAGCAGCTCCCGGGGTGTAGCGGGGGGTTATGGTACGCAGTATTTT. It encodes CASSSRGVAGGYGTQYF.

V usage is TRBV6-4 and J usage is TRBJ2-2; 9 positions agree with TRBD2. Germline CDR1 is MRHNA and CDR2 is SNTAGT. The CDR3 loop spans 15 amino acids. The trim removed 4 bases at V and 7 bases at J, leaving 7 bases unmatched. CDR3: CASSAAGGPVGELFF. The CDR3 DNA sequence: TGTGCCAGCAGTGCGGCGGGAGGGCCGGTCGGGGAGCTGTTTTTT.

This clone has a single count. The rearrangement uses TRBV27 and TRBJ1-2; D might be TRBD1 (5 bases). CDR3 length: 12 amino acids. The germline CDR1 and CDR2 sequences are MNHEY and SMNVEV (reference sequence). Trimming cost V 6 bases and J 5 bases, with 10 bases left between them. CDR3 region: CASRDMSYGYTF. The CDR3 DNA follows: TGTGCCAGCAGGGACATGTCATATGGCTACACCTTC.

The chain carries TRBV19 and TRBJ1-5; the match to TRBD1 covers 7 bases. The CDR3 is 16 amino acids. V dropped 0 bases and J dropped 5; count of bases not matched to a gene: 7. In germline, CDR1 is LNHDA, CDR2 SQIVND (reference sequence). CDR3 bases: TGTGCCAGTAGTATAGAAAACTGGGACAGCTATCAGCCCCAGCATTTT. This gives the protein CASSIENWDSYQPQHF.

This clone has only a few counts. The CDR3 sequence: CASSSVGGGTEAFF. The CDR3 DNA reads TGTGCCAGCAGCAGCGTAGGGGGCGGCACTGAAGCTTTCTTT. The chain employs TRBV5-6 and TRBJ1-1; 7 nucleotides align to TRBD1. Germline V gene data show CDR1 as SGHDT and CDR2 as YYEEEE. V was pared by 4 bases and J by 4 bases, with 7 bases of the junction left unmatched. This CDR3 comprises 14 residues. The whole variable domain, filled in from reference TRBV5-6 and TRBJ1-1, reads DAGVTQSPTHLIKTRGQQVTLRCSPKSGHDTVSWYQQALGQGPQFIFQYYEEEERQRGNFPDRFSGHQFPNYSSELNVNALLLGDSALYLCASSSVGGGTEAFFGQGTRLTVV.

The chain uses TRBV6-1 and TRBJ1-4; D is possibly TRBD1 (6 bases). With 3 bases removed from V and 7 bases from J, the gap between germline ends came to 18 bases. The germline V gene encodes CDR1 MNHNS and CDR2 SASEGT. The CDR3 consists of 16 residues. The CDR3 coding sequence is TGTGCCAGCAGTGATAGATTAGGGACACGTTTTGAAAAACTGTTTTTT. This encodes CASSDRLGTRFEKLFF.

This clone has just a few counts. The J gene is TRBJ2-2, the V gene TRBV5-1, with 7 bases fitting TRBD2. This CDR3 comprises 16 residues. Germline V CDR1 and CDR2: SGHRS, YFSETQ. V lost 0 bases and J lost 3; bases outside the gene matches: 5. The CDR3 DNA reads as TGCGCCAGCAGCTTGGGGGGACTACAATACACCGGGGAGCTGTTTTTT. It codes for CASSLGGLQYTGELFF.

The chain combines TRBV7-9 with TRBJ2-1; unclear D gene. Germline V gene data show CDR1 as SEHNR and CDR2 as FQNEAQ (reference sequence). V was clipped by 5 bases and J by 4 bases, with 12 bases between them. The CDR3 runs to 14 residues. CDR3 DNA: TGTGCCAGCAGCACCCCACTCTCATACAATGAGCAGTTCTTC. It translates to CASSTPLSYNEQFF.

The chain combines TRBV2 with TRBJ2-2; D unresolved. Germline CDR1 and CDR2: SNHLY and FYNNEI. V was shortened by 4 bases and J by 6 bases, with 15 bases between the two germline ends. There are 15 residues in the CDR3. The CDR3 protein is CASSAQAMVSGELFF. The DNA for the CDR3 is TGTGCCAGCAGTGCCCAGGCGATGGTTTCCGGGGAGCTGTTTTTT.

This clone has a handful of counts. This sequence joins TRBV5-1 and TRBJ1-3; TRBD1 is a possible D gene (6 bases). The germline V gene encodes CDR1 SGHRS and CDR2 YFSETQ. This CDR3 is 18 amino acids long. Trimming took off 0 bases at V and 3 bases at J, with 19 bases between the two ends. The CDR3 sequence: CASSLARQGGTFGNTIYF. DNA of the CDR3: TGCGCCAGCAGCTTGGCGAGGCAGGGTGGGACATTTGGAAACACCATATATTTT.

The chain carries TRBV6-1 and TRBJ1-1; 7 positions agree with TRBD1. The CDR3 length is 14 residues. Per the germline V gene, CDR1 is MNHNS and CDR2 is SASEGT. The ends lost 2 bases at V and 5 bases at J; junction bases unmatched: 5. The CDR3 DNA is TGTGCCAGCAGTGAACGACAGGGAAGAACTGAAGCTTTCTTT. Its protein is CASSERQGRTEAFF.

The genes are TRBV7-2 and TRBJ2-5; 9 nucleotides agree with TRBD2. From germline, CDR1 is SGHTA and CDR2 FQGNSA. J lost 5 bases, V lost 5 bases, and 6 bases had no gene match. This CDR3 contains 14 residues. The CDR3 reads CASSTAGGHETQYF. CDR3 DNA sequence: TGTGCCAGCAGCACCGCGGGGGGGCACGAGACCCAGTACTTC.